This paragraph reports one T cell receptor (beta chain). The sample comes from a study of Ad26.COV2.S vaccination and SARS-CoV-2 variants. Background on the study: Recipients of Ad26.COV2.S got it intramuscularly, once or twice 56 days apart.

The treatment here: roughly 18 received Ad26.COV2.S at low or high dose, single or two shots; roughly 5 received placebo; per-sample allocation not given. It was on day 63 after the first vaccine or placebo injection that samples were taken. CDR1 is LNHNV, CDR2 YYDKDF, per germline (reference sequence). The V and J ends lost 5 bases and 6 bases, in that order; junction bases with no gene match: 7. The CDR3 consists of 15 residues. Profiled with immunoSEQ multiplex PCR; TCRdb holds only in-frame clones, not every one. The profile shows 350,000 to 450,000 clones, over 75% of them singletons. The V call is TRBV15, the J call TRBJ1-6, with 7 bases matching TRBD1. The TCR originated in a person between 18 and 65 years old who received the Ad26.COV2.S COVID-19 vaccine or a placebo. This material consisted of peripheral blood, taken in a trial of Ad26.COV2.S vaccine versus placebo. The CDR3 loop is CATSYRDSLNSPLHF. DNA of the CDR3: TGTGCCACCAGCTACCGGGACAGCCTTAATTCACCCCTCCACTTT.